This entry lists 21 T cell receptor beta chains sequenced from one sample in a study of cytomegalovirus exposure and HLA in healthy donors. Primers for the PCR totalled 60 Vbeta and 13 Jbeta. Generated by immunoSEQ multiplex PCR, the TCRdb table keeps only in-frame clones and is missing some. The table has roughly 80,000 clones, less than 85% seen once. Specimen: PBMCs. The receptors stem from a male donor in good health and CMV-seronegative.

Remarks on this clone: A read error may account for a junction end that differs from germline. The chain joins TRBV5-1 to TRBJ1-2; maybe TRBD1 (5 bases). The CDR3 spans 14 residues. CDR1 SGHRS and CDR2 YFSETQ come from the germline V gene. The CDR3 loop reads CASSLADGGNGYPF. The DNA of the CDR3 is TGCGCCAGCAGCTTGGCAGACGGGGGAAATGGCTACCCCTTC.

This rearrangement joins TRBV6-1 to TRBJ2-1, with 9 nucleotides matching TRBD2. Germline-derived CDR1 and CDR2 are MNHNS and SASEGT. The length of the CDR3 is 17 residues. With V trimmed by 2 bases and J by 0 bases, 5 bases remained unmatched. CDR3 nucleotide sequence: TGTGCCAGCAGTGAACTACGACTAGCGGCCTCCTACAATGAGCAGTTCTTC. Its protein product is CASSELRLAASYNEQFF.

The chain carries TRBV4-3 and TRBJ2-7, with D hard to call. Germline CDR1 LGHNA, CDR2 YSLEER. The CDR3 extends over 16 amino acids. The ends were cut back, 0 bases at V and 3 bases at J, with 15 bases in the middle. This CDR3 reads CASSQEKSTAFYEQYF. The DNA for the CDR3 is TGCGCCAGCAGCCAAGAAAAGTCCACAGCTTTCTACGAGCAGTACTTC.

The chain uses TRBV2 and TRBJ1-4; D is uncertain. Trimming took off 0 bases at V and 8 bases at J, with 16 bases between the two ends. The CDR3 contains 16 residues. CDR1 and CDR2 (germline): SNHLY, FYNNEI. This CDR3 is CASSEALRRGREKLFF. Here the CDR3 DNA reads TGTGCCAGCAGTGAAGCGCTTCGTAGAGGTAGAGAAAAACTGTTTTTT. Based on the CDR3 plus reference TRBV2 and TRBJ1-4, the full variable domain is EPEVTQTPSHQVTQMGQEVILRCVPISNHLYFYWYRQILGQKVEFLVSFYNNEISEKSEIFDDQFSVERPDGSNFTLKIRSTKLEDSAMYFCASSEALRRGREKLFFGSGTQLSVL.

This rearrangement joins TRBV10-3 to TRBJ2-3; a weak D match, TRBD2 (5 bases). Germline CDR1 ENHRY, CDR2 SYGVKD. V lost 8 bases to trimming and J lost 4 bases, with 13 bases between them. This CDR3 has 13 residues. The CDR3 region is CAIRGGWADTQYF. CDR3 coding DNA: TGTGCCATCCGTGGAGGATGGGCAGATACGCAGTATTTT.

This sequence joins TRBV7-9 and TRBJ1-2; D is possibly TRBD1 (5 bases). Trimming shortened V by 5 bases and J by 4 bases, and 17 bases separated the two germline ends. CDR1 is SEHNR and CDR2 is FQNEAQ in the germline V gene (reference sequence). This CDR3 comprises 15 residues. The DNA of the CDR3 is TGTGCCAGCAGCCCTGGGGCGGGGGAGGCCTATGGCTACACCTTC. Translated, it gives CASSPGAGEAYGYTF.

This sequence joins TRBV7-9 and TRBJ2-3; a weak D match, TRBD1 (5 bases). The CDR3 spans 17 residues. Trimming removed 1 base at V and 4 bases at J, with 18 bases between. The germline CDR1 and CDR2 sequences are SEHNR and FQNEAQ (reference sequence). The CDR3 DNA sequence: TGTGCCAGCAGCTTAGGCCAGACACGAAGGGGCCCAGATACGCAGTATTTT. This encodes CASSLGQTRRGPDTQYF.

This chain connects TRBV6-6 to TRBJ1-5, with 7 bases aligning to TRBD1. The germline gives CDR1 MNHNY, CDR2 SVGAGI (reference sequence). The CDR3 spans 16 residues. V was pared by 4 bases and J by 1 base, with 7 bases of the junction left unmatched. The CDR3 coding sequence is TGTGCCAGCAGTTCCGAGACAGGGATGAGCAATCAGCCCCAGCATTTT. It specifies CASSSETGMSNQPQHF.

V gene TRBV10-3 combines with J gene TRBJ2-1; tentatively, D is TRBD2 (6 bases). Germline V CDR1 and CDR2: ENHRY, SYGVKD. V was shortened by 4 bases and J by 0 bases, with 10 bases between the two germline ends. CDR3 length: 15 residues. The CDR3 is CAISVEGFSYNEQFF. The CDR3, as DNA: TGTGCCATCAGTGTGGAGGGTTTCTCCTACAATGAGCAGTTCTTC.

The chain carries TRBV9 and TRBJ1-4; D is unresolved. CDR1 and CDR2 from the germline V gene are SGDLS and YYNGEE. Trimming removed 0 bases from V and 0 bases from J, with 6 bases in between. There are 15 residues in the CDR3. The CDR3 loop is CASSVGSTTNEKLFF. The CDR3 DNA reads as TGTGCCAGCAGCGTAGGTTCAACAACTAATGAAAAACTGTTTTTT.

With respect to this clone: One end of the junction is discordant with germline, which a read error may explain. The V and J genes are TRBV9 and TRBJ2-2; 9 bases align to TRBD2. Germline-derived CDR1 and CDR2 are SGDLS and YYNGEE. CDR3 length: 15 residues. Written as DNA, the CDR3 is TGTGCCGGCAGCGTGACTAGCGGCCGGACCGGGGAGCTGTTTTTT. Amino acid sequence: CAGSVTSGRTGELFF.

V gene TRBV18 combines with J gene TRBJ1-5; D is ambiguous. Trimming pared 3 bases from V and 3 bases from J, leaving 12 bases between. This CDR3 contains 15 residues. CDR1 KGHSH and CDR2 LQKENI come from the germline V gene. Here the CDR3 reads CASSPTGNLNQPQHF. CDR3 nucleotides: TGTGCCAGCTCACCGACGGGAAACCTCAATCAGCCCCAGCATTTT.

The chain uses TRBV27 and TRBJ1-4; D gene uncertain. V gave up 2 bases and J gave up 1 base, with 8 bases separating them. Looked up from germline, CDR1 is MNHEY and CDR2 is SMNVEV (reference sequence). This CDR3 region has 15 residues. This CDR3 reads CASSLIVGTNEKLFF. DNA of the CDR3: TGTGCCAGCAGTTTAATAGTCGGAACTAATGAAAAACTGTTTTTT.

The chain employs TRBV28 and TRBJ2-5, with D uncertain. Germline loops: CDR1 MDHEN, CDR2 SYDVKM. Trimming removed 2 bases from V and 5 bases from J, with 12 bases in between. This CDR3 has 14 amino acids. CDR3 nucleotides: TGTGCCAGCAGTTTAATTGCAACCGAGGAGACCCAGTACTTC. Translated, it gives CASSLIATEETQYF.

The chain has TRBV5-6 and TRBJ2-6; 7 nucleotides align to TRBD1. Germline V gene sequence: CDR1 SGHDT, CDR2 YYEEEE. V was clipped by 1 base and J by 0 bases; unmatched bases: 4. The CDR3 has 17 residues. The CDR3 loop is CASSLLGDSSGANVLTF. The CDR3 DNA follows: TGTGCCAGCAGCTTGCTCGGGGACAGCTCTGGGGCCAACGTCCTGACTTTC.

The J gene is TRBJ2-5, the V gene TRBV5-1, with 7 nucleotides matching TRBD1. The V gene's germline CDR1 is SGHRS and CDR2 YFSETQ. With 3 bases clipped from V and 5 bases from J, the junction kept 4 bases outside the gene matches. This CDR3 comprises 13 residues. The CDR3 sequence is CASSYTGEETQYF. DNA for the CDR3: TGCGCCAGCAGCTACACAGGGGAGGAGACCCAGTACTTC.

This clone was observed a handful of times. The CDR3 loop reads CASSYGQGYTGELFF. The CDR3 region has the DNA TGTGCCAGCAGTTATGGGCAGGGATACACCGGGGAGCTGTTTTTT. The chain carries TRBV6-5 and TRBJ2-2; a weak D match, TRBD1 (5 bases). Trimming removed 3 bases at V and 3 bases at J, with 11 bases between. Looked up from germline, CDR1 is MNHEY and CDR2 is SVGAGI. This CDR3 has 15 residues.

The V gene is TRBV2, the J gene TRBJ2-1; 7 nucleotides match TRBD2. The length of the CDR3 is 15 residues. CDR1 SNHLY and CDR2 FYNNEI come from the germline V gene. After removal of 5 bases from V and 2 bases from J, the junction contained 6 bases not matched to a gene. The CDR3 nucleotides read TGTGCCAGCAGTAACCAGCGGGGAACCTACAATGAGCAGTTCTTC. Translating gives CASSNQRGTYNEQFF.

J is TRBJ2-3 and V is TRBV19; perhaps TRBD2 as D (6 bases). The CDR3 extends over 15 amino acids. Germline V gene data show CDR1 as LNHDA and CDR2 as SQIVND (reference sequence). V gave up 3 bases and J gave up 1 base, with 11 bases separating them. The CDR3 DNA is TGTGCCAGTAGTATCTTCTGGGGGGGCACAGATACGCAGTATTTT. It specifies CASSIFWGGTDTQYF.

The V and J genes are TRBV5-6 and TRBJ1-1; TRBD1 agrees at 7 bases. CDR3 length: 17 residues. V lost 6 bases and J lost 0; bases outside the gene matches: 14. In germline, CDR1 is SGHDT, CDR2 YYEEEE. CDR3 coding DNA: TGTGCCAGCACCATAACACAGGGGTTTCTAATGAACACTGAAGCTTTCTTT. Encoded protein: CASTITQGFLMNTEAFF.

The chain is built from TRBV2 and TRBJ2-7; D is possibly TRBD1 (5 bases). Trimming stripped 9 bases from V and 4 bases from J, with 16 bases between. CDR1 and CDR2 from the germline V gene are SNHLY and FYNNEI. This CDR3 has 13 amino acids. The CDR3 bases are TGTGCCAGGTCGTCGGTTTCAGGGTACGAGCAGTACTTC. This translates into CARSSVSGYEQYF.